A single sample is the source of the 27 T cell receptor beta chains below, sequenced in a study of cytomegalovirus exposure and HLA in healthy donors. Primers: 60 Vbeta forward and 13 Jbeta reverse. Measured with immunoSEQ multiplex PCR; TCRdb has only the in-frame clones, and not every one. Among some 130,000 clones listed, around 86% were seen once. Sequenced sample: PBMCs. The receptors were gathered from a woman in her fifties or sixties in good health and CMV-seropositive.

V and J are TRBV30 and TRBJ2-6; tentative D call: TRBD2 (7 bases). The V end was cut by 7 bases, the J end by 0 bases, with 13 bases between. The germline V gene has CDR1 GTSNPN and CDR2 SVGIG (reference sequence). CDR3 length: 15 residues. CDR3 in amino acids: CASRGGSSGANVLTF. The CDR3 coding sequence is TGTGCCTCGAGGGGGGGATCCTCTGGGGCCAACGTCCTGACTTTC.

The chain uses TRBV7-2 and TRBJ1-6; D may be TRBD1 (6 bases). The germline V gene has CDR1 SGHTA and CDR2 FQGNSA. The ends were cut back, 2 bases at V and 13 bases at J, with 15 bases in the middle. This CDR3 comprises 14 residues. The CDR3 reads CASSLRQGPLPLHF. The CDR3 DNA reads TGTGCCAGCAGCTTACGTCAGGGGCCCCTTCCCCTCCACTTT.

The chain is built from TRBV4-3 and TRBJ2-1; maybe TRBD2 (5 bases). The CDR3 is 13 residues long. The germline V and J ends were trimmed by 4 bases and 9 bases, with 13 bases remaining between them. Germline CDR1 is LGHNA and CDR2 is YSLEER. This CDR3 reads CASSPTLTSEQFF. The CDR3 bases are TGCGCCAGCAGCCCTACACTTACTAGTGAGCAGTTCTTC.

This chain connects TRBV11-3 to TRBJ2-5, with 12 bases that match TRBD2. The CDR3 covers 15 residues. The trim removed 5 bases at V and 5 bases at J, leaving 6 bases unmatched. Germline-derived CDR1 and CDR2 are SGHNT and YENEEA. This CDR3 is CASSPGLAGRETQYF. The CDR3 DNA reads as TGTGCCAGCAGCCCAGGACTAGCGGGGAGGGAGACCCAGTACTTC.

The rearrangement links TRBV28 to TRBJ1-2; 7 positions match TRBD1. Trimming removed 6 bases from V and 4 bases from J; junction bases left unmatched: 5. The CDR3 has 13 amino acids. Germline V gene data show CDR1 as MDHEN and CDR2 as SYDVKM. CDR3 residues: CASSRDSSYGYTF. DNA for the CDR3: TGTGCCAGCAGCCGGGACAGTTCCTATGGCTACACCTTC.

This rearrangement joins TRBV2 to TRBJ1-4; D is unresolved. The CDR3 runs to 13 residues. Between the trimmed V and J ends, which lost 4 bases and 5 bases, there was a span of 8 bases. Germline CDR1 reads SNHLY; CDR2 reads FYNNEI. CDR3 loop: CASSGLLNEKLFF. CDR3 nucleotides: TGTGCCAGCAGTGGTCTGTTAAATGAAAAACTGTTTTTT.

The chain carries TRBV30 and TRBJ1-3; unclear D gene. The CDR3 runs to 14 residues. Trimming shortened V by 4 bases and J by 4 bases, and 14 bases separated the two germline ends. In germline, CDR1 is GTSNPN, CDR2 SVGIG (reference sequence). The DNA for the CDR3 is TGTGCCTGGAAGATGGGAGTCCGAGGAAACACCATATATTTT. Protein: CAWKMGVRGNTIYF.

The chain has TRBV15 and TRBJ2-2; D not certain. In germline, CDR1 is LNHNV, CDR2 YYDKDF (reference sequence). This CDR3 is built from 14 residues. The germline V and J ends were trimmed by 0 bases and 7 bases, with 9 bases remaining between them. The CDR3 loop reads CATSRDPAVGELFF. Written as DNA, the CDR3 is TGTGCCACCAGCAGAGATCCGGCGGTCGGGGAGCTGTTTTTT.

The genes are TRBV19 and TRBJ2-5; D possibly corresponds to TRBD2 (6 bases). Germline CDR1 is LNHDA and CDR2 is SQIVND (reference sequence). The CDR3 sequence is 14 residues long. V was cut by 3 bases and J by 0 bases, with 8 bases left in between. CDR3 DNA sequence: TGTGCCAGTAGTATTGGGGACTACCAAGAGACCCAGTACTTC. Its protein is CASSIGDYQETQYF.

The V call is TRBV7-2, the J call TRBJ2-1, with D perhaps matching TRBD1 (6 bases). In germline, CDR1 is SGHTA, CDR2 FQGNSA. Trimming removed 10 bases from V and 6 bases from J, with 19 bases in between. This CDR3 is built from 14 residues. CDR3 residues: CANRGPVRGNEQFF. The DNA of the CDR3 is TGTGCCAATCGGGGCCCGGTCAGGGGCAATGAGCAGTTCTTC.

This chain joins TRBV6-5 and TRBJ1-2; TRBD1 matches at 7 bases. Germline V lookup: CDR1 MNHEY, CDR2 SVGAGI. The CDR3 runs 14 residues. J gave up 7 bases and V 4 bases, and 9 bases lay outside the gene matches. As DNA, the CDR3 is TGTGCCAGCAGTTTCCTTGACAGGGAGGCTGGCTACACCTTC. Translation: CASSFLDREAGYTF.

This rearrangement joins TRBV29-1 to TRBJ2-1, with D maybe TRBD2 (6 bases). The CDR3 consists of 14 residues. The V end lost 5 bases, the J end lost 9 bases, and 20 bases lay between the germline ends. In germline, CDR1 is SQVTM, CDR2 ANQGSEA. CDR3 amino acids: CSVLKELARREQFF. The CDR3 nucleotides are TGCAGCGTTCTTAAAGAGCTAGCGCGGCGTGAGCAGTTCTTC.

The chain couples TRBV5-6 to TRBJ1-2, with D perhaps matching TRBD1 (5 bases). CDR3 length equals 13 residues. Germline CDR1 SGHDT, CDR2 YYEEEE. V lost 5 bases and J lost 2, with 10 bases in between. The CDR3 coding sequence is TGTGCCAGCAGGCCTAAGGGGAACTATGGCTACACCTTC. This gives the protein CASRPKGNYGYTF.

This rearrangement joins TRBV28 to TRBJ2-7; 11 bases align to TRBD2. This CDR3 comprises 15 residues. CDR1 MDHEN and CDR2 SYDVKM come from the germline V gene. The junction had 6 bases not matched to a gene; V was cut back by 6 bases and J by 2 bases. CDR3 nucleotide sequence: TGTGCCAGCAGCCCGGGACTAGCGGAGGCCTACGAGCAGTACTTC. This codes for CASSPGLAEAYEQYF.

The chain joins TRBV28 to TRBJ2-7; D unresolved. The CDR3 totals 13 residues. Germline V gene data show CDR1 as MDHEN and CDR2 as SYDVKM. Trimming took 3 bases from V and 1 from J, leaving 7 bases between them. CDR3 sequence reads: CASSLPESYEQYF. The CDR3 DNA reads as TGTGCCAGCAGTTTGCCGGAGTCCTACGAGCAGTACTTC.

This clone showed up just once. The V gene is TRBV7-2, the J gene TRBJ2-7; 10 bases fit TRBD1. The length of the CDR3 is 16 residues. Germline V lookup: CDR1 SGHTA, CDR2 FQGNSA. V dropped 5 bases and J dropped 2; count of bases not matched to a gene: 9. In nucleotides, the CDR3 is TGTGCCAGCAGCCCCGATGGGGGACAGGGGCCCTACGAGCAGTACTTC. It specifies CASSPDGGQGPYEQYF. Drawing the rest from reference TRBV7-2 and TRBJ2-7, the complete variable domain is GAGVSQSPSNKVTEKGKDVELRCDPISGHTALYWYRQSLGQGLEFLIYFQGNSAPDKSGLPSDRFSAERTGGSVSTLTIQRTQQEDSAVYLCASSPDGGQGPYEQYFGPGTRLTVT.

A remark on this clone: The junction differs from germline at one of its ends, possibly a read error. This chain links TRBV6-6 with TRBJ2-7; 9 nucleotides align to TRBD1. The CDR3 is 15 amino acids. Germline V gene lookup returns CDR1 MNHNY and CDR2 SVGAGI (reference sequence). The CDR3, as DNA: TGTGCCAGCAGTGACTCCCCGGGACAGGGTCACGAGCAGTACTTC. Amino acid sequence: CASSDSPGQGHEQYF.

V and J are TRBV5-5 and TRBJ2-2; a possible D gene is TRBD1 (6 bases). Trimming left V 0 bases short and J 4 bases short, with 10 bases between. There are 15 residues in the CDR3. The V gene's germline CDR1 is SGHKS and CDR2 YYEKEE (reference sequence). CDR3 in DNA: TGTGCCAGCAGCTTGGGGGACATGGGCACCGGGGAGCTGTTTTTT. This translates into CASSLGDMGTGELFF.

The V gene is TRBV5-1, the J gene TRBJ2-2; no firm D call. Germline CDR1 is SGHRS and CDR2 is YFSETQ. The CDR3 spans 13 residues. The V end was cut by 4 bases, the J end by 0 bases, with 4 bases between. CDR3 residues: CASSGANTGELFF. The CDR3, as DNA: TGCGCCAGCAGCGGAGCGAACACCGGGGAGCTGTTTTTT.

The chain recombines TRBV11-2 with TRBJ2-5, with 8 bases that match TRBD2. V trimming: 4 bases; J trimming: 5 bases; junction bases outside the gene matches: 12. The CDR3 is 16 amino acids. The germline gives CDR1 SGHAT, CDR2 FQNNGV. The CDR3 sequence: CASSSYGGAGGETQYF. In nucleotides, the CDR3 is TGTGCCAGCAGCTCCTACGGGGGGGCTGGGGGGGAGACCCAGTACTTC.

The rearrangement links TRBV11-2 to TRBJ2-1; 10 positions agree with TRBD2. Per the germline V gene, CDR1 is SGHAT and CDR2 is FQNNGV. This CDR3 has 17 residues. The V segment lost 1 base and the J segment 7 bases; nucleotides outside the gene matches: 10. DNA for the CDR3: TGTGCCAGCAGCTTAGGCAGAAGCCTAGCGGGAGCAAATGAGCAGTTCTTC. It codes for CASSLGRSLAGANEQFF. Looking up the rest from reference TRBV11-2 and TRBJ2-1 gives the full variable domain: EAGVAQSPRYKIIEKRQSVAFWCNPISGHATLYWYQQILGQGPKLLIQFQNNGVVDDSQLPKDRFSAERLKGVDSTLKIQPAKLEDSAVYLCASSLGRSLAGANEQFFGPGTRLTVL.

The chain combines TRBV9 with TRBJ2-1, with D uncertain. The CDR3 extends over 14 amino acids. Germline loops: CDR1 SGDLS, CDR2 YYNGEE. Trimming shortened V by 4 bases and J by 9 bases, and 17 bases separated the two germline ends. The CDR3 DNA reads TGTGCCAGCAGCCCTCGGTGGTTGCGGAGTGAGCAGTTCTTC. This sequence encodes CASSPRWLRSEQFF.

The rearrangement uses TRBV5-1 and TRBJ1-4; 7 nucleotides match TRBD1. Germline CDR1 SGHRS, CDR2 YFSETQ. Unmatched junction bases numbered 11, after V lost 4 bases and J lost 8 bases. The CDR3 is made up of 15 amino acids. CDR3 nucleotides: TGCGCCAGCAGCCTTGCAGACAGGGTGGAGGAAAAACTGTTTTTT. Its translation is CASSLADRVEEKLFF. The complete variable domain, with remaining parts taken from reference TRBV5-1 and TRBJ1-4, reads KAGVTQTPRYLIKTRGQQVTLSCSPISGHRSVSWYQQTPGQGLQFLFEYFSETQRNKGNFPGRFSGRQFSNSRSEMNVSTLELGDSALYLCASSLADRVEEKLFFGSGTQLSVL.

This chain uses TRBV12-5 with TRBJ2-1; TRBD2 is a possible D gene (6 bases). This CDR3 is built from 15 residues. Trimming took 2 bases from V and 2 from J, leaving 10 bases between them. Looked up from germline, CDR1 is LGHNT and CDR2 is FRNRAP. The CDR3 nucleotides read TGTGCTAGTGGTTTGTACGGGAGAACCTACAATGAGCAGTTCTTC. Protein sequence: CASGLYGRTYNEQFF.

The V gene is TRBV19, the J gene TRBJ1-5; the D gene is possibly TRBD1 (6 bases). Per germline, CDR1 LNHDA and CDR2 SQIVND (reference sequence). This CDR3 is built from 14 residues. The V and J ends lost 5 bases and 2 bases respectively, with 10 bases between them. CDR3 in DNA: TGTGCCAGTAGTGGTAAGGGGGGCAATCAGCCCCAGCATTTT. Protein: CASSGKGGNQPQHF. Together with reference TRBV19 and TRBJ1-5, the CDR3 gives the full variable domain: DGGITQSPKYLFRKEGQNVTLSCEQNLNHDAMYWYRQDPGQGLRLIYYSQIVNDFQKGDIAEGYSVSREKKESFPLTVTSAQKNPTAFYLCASSGKGGNQPQHFGDGTRLSIL.

This clone has just a few counts. This rearrangement joins TRBV5-1 to TRBJ2-3; 8 bases are a match to TRBD1. After removal of 4 bases from V and 2 bases from J, the junction contained 6 bases not matched to a gene. This CDR3 contains 15 residues. Germline CDR1 reads SGHRS; CDR2 reads YFSETQ. The CDR3 sequence: CASSPDRATTDTQYF. DNA for the CDR3: TGCGCCAGCAGCCCGGACAGGGCCACCACAGATACGCAGTATTTT.

This rearrangement joins TRBV7-9 to TRBJ1-2; weak D call: TRBD1 (6 bases). Germline-derived CDR1 and CDR2 are SEHNR and FQNEAQ (reference sequence). V was cut by 8 bases and J by 6 bases, with 19 bases left in between. The CDR3 loop spans 14 amino acids. The CDR3 DNA sequence: TGTGCCAGCGGATCCTCTGGCAGGGGACATGGCTACACCTTC. Encoded protein: CASGSSGRGHGYTF.